These T cell receptor beta chains were read from a single sample in a study of blood T cell repertoires in COVID-19. Method: immunoSEQ multiplex PCR; TCRdb's copy keeps in-frame clones and lacks some. The sample records 300,000 to 400,000 clones, 80% to 90% being singletons. Source material: PBMCs or T cells enriched from blood (not recorded which). The source is a man aged 25-45 years who had recovered from COVID-19. The CDR3 runs from the conserved cysteine through the conserved F or W. Each record gives: D gene, clone size, V gene, J gene, CDR3 protein, CDR3 DNA. D genes are given only for firm matches. Size tells how often a clone was seen (once, few, many) or the class of an expanded clone, and some rows leave it out.

-	once	TRBV6-5	TRBJ2-7	CASSYSFVLGLYEQYF	TGTGCCAGCAGTTACTCGTTCGTTTTGGGGCTCTACGAGCAGTACTTC
-	-	TRBV7-6	TRBJ1-5	CASSLDYNQPQHF	TGTGCCAGCAGCTTGGACTACAATCAGCCCCAGCATTTT
TRBD1	once	TRBV18	TRBJ2-6	CASSPRTGGGSGANVLTF	TGTGCCAGCTCACCACGGACAGGGGGCGGTTCTGGGGCCAACGTCCTGACTTTC
-	-	TRBV6-1	TRBJ1-5	CASSEAPSSRQPQHF	TGTGCCAGCAGTGAAGCCCCTTCTTCCCGTCAGCCCCAGCATTTT
-	once	TRBV10-3	TRBJ1-4	CAISESGGTNEKLFF	TGTGCCATCAGTGAGTCGGGAGGAACTAATGAAAAACTGTTTTTT
-	-	TRBV27	TRBJ1-1	CASSPTGNTEAFF	TGTGCCAGCAGTCCAACAGGGAACACTGAAGCTTTCTTT
TRBD1	-	TRBV29-1	TRBJ2-3	CSVEGDRGGTDTQYF	TGCAGCGTTGAAGGGGACAGGGGGGGCACAGATACGCAGTATTTT
-	-	TRBV6-1	TRBJ1-5	CASSEAGAGNQPQHF	TGTGCCAGCAGTGAAGCTGGGGCAGGCAATCAGCCCCAGCATTTT
-	-	TRBV5-6	TRBJ1-5	CASSFGENSNQPQHF	TGTGCCAGCAGCTTTGGAGAAAATAGCAATCAGCCCCAGCATTTT
TRBD1	-	TRBV2	TRBJ2-3	CASTLTGVTQYF	TGTGCCAGCACCCTAACAGGGGTTACGCAGTATTTT
TRBD1	-	TRBV28	TRBJ2-3	CASTPYHGTGSTDTQYF	TGTGCCAGCACCCCGTACCACGGGACAGGGTCCACAGATACGCAGTATTTT